This entry lists 30 T cell receptor beta chains sequenced from one sample in a study of response to subunit inactivated influenza vaccine (dated by TCRdb to the late 2010s). This specimen's time point label, per the study, means: around 47 days after influenza vaccine administration. Libraries were constructed by RT-PCR. The sequencer was an Illumina HiSeq 2500. TCRdb reran the public reads through fastp at Q25 and MiXCR, keeping productive beta chains. Each CDR3 protein gets just one entry, which takes the most common genes and DNA from the rows behind it. The sample profile shows approximately 500,000 distinct CDR3 sequences; about an eighth of them were found once. About an eighth of the sample rests with the top ten. The input for sequencing was PBMCs from blood, taken roughly 46 days after vaccination. The receptors stem from a man aged 45-65 years who received an inactivated influenza vaccine. Donor details come from another sample of the same person, matched by shared clones.

V usage is TRBV6-1 and J usage is TRBJ2-6; D is uncertain. Per germline, CDR1 MNHNS and CDR2 SASEGT. This CDR3 is built from 15 residues. The V end was cut by 5 bases, the J end by 0 bases, with 8 bases between. CDR3 loop: CASSPLTSGANVLTF. Written as DNA, the CDR3 is TGTGCCAGCAGTCCATTGACCTCTGGGGCCAACGTCCTGACTTTC.

The table lists this clonotype with a few counts. The chain recombines TRBV20-1 with TRBJ2-4, with 12 nucleotides matching TRBD2. CDR1 and CDR2 from the germline V gene are DFQATT and SNEGSKA (reference sequence). This CDR3 is built from 19 residues. V lost 6 bases and J lost 9; bases outside the gene matches: 24. CDR3 nucleotides: TGCAGTGCCACAGCGGGACTAGCGGGCCTCCAAACGCTTTCAGGCATTCAGTACTTC. Encoded protein: CSATAGLAGLQTLSGIQYF.

The chain links TRBV3-1 to TRBJ2-3; D is undetermined. The V end was cut by 0 bases, the J end by 5 bases, with 6 bases between. The CDR3 has 13 residues. Germline values: CDR1 LGHDT, CDR2 YNNKEL (reference sequence). CDR3 amino acids: CASSQEWRDTQYF. The CDR3 DNA follows: TGTGCCAGCAGCCAAGAATGGAGAGATACGCAGTATTTT.

This clonotype was detected only a few times. The chain joins TRBV29-1 to TRBJ1-3, with 7 bases lining up with TRBD1. The J segment lost 3 bases and the V segment lost 7 bases, leaving 3 bases of the junction unmatched. The CDR3 runs to 12 residues. The germline CDR1 and CDR2 sequences are SQVTM and ANQGSEA. The CDR3 DNA sequence: TGCAGCGCCTCAGGGGGTGGAAACACCATATATTTT. Protein product: CSASGGGNTIYF.

The rearrangement uses TRBV4-3 and TRBJ1-5; D unclear. Trimming shortened V by 4 bases and J by 0 bases, and 10 bases separated the two germline ends. CDR3 size: 15 residues. The germline gives CDR1 LGHNA, CDR2 YSLEER. The CDR3 DNA follows: TGCGCCAGCAGCCGGGGAATCTATAGCAATCAGCCCCAGCATTTT. Protein product: CASSRGIYSNQPQHF.

This clonotype came up many times. This chain joins TRBV20-1 and TRBJ2-7; 8 bases align to TRBD2. CDR3 length: 17 residues. Germline V lookup: CDR1 DFQATT, CDR2 SNEGSKA (reference sequence). Unmatched junction bases numbered 12, after V lost 2 bases and J lost 0 bases. The DNA for the CDR3 is TGCAGTGCTAGAATAGACAAGGCTAGCGGGTTCTCCTACGAGCAGTACTTC. Residues: CSARIDKASGFSYEQYF.

The sample holds many counts of this clonotype. The J gene is TRBJ2-7, the V gene TRBV6-2 or TRBV6-3; D is unresolved. The CDR3 has 15 residues. V lost 2 bases, J lost 3 bases, and 14 bases lay in between. In germline, CDR1 is MNHEY, CDR2 SVGEGT. The CDR3, as DNA: TGTGCCAGCAGTTACCTCGGGCAGGCGATCTACGAGCAGTACTTC. This sequence encodes CASSYLGQAIYEQYF.

The CDR3 loop reads CSARDPGTAYNEQFF. The DNA for the CDR3 is TGCAGTGCTAGAGATCCCGGGACAGCCTACAATGAGCAGTTCTTC. The V and J genes are TRBV20-1 and TRBJ2-1; 7 bases agree with TRBD1. V was pared by 0 bases and J by 2 bases, with 4 bases of the junction left unmatched. The CDR3 is 15 amino acids. Looked up from germline, CDR1 is DFQATT and CDR2 is SNEGSKA (reference sequence).

Only one count was recorded for this clonotype. In nucleotides, the CDR3 is TGTGCCAGCTGTTTTCGGGGCCTTGGGCTTAGCCGCTCTGGAAACACCATATATTTT. Residues: CASCFRGLGLSRSGNTIYF. The V gene is TRBV3-1, the J gene TRBJ1-3, with D perhaps matching TRBD1 (5 bases). Per the germline V gene, CDR1 is LGHDT and CDR2 is YNNKEL (reference sequence). CDR3 length equals 19 residues. V was trimmed by 8 bases and J by 0 bases, leaving 26 bases between them.

This clonotype occurred many times. The rearrangement links TRBV18 to TRBJ2-5, with 7 bases matching TRBD1. V was clipped by 2 bases and J by 1 base; unmatched bases: 4. The CDR3 has 15 residues. The germline V gene encodes CDR1 KGHSH and CDR2 LQKENI. The CDR3 coding sequence is TGTGCCAGCTCACCAGACGGGACAGTCCAAGAGACCCAGTACTTC. Translating gives CASSPDGTVQETQYF.

The genes are TRBV11-2 and TRBJ2-7; 8 bases are a match to TRBD1. Germline trimming cut 5 bases from V and 8 bases from J; bases unmatched to any gene: 17. CDR1 and CDR2 from the germline V gene are SGHAT and FQNNGV. The CDR3 extends over 16 amino acids. DNA for the CDR3: TGTGCCAGCAGCCACGGGATTGGACAGGGAGACTTTAAGCAGTACTTC. It specifies CASSHGIGQGDFKQYF.

This clonotype has a count of ten or more. The V and J genes are TRBV15 and TRBJ2-1, with unresolved D. This CDR3 region has 11 residues. Germline lookup yields CDR1 LNHNV and CDR2 YYDKDF (reference sequence). Deletions cut 9 bases from V and 4 bases from J, with 7 bases between. The CDR3 loop reads CATRSYNEQFF. The CDR3 region has the DNA TGTGCCACGCGGAGTTACAATGAGCAGTTCTTC.

This clonotype was counted a few times. The V gene is TRBV5-1, the J gene TRBJ2-2, with D possibly called TRBD1 or TRBD2 (5 bases each). The V gene lost 4 bases and the J gene lost 6 bases, with 19 bases spanning the gap. This CDR3 contains 16 residues. Germline assignment: CDR1 SGHRS and CDR2 YFSETQ. Written as DNA, the CDR3 is TGCGCCAGCAGCACTGGGACGTCAACCAGGGCCGGGGAGCTGTTTTTT. It codes for CASSTGTSTRAGELFF.

This clonotype appeared a single time. This rearrangement joins TRBV11-1 to TRBJ2-1, with 7 bases that match TRBD2. V trimming: 6 bases; J trimming: 7 bases; junction bases outside the gene matches: 12. This CDR3 is built from 15 residues. Germline CDR1 reads SGHAT; CDR2 reads FQDESV (reference sequence). CDR3 DNA sequence: TGTGCCAGCAGTCTGGGACTACCTCTCGATAATGAGCAGTTCTTC. Its protein product is CASSLGLPLDNEQFF.

Ten or more counts support this clonotype. The chain links TRBV11-2 to TRBJ2-3, with 7 bases identical to TRBD1. This CDR3 is 15 amino acids long. V shed 3 bases and J 4 bases; nucleotides not matched to a gene: 7. Germline V gives CDR1 SGHAT, CDR2 FQNNGV. CDR3 in amino acids: CASSFYRGLADTQYF. In DNA form, the CDR3 reads TGTGCCAGCAGCTTCTATAGGGGGCTCGCAGATACGCAGTATTTT.

On this clonotype: The junction differs from germline at one of its ends, possibly a read error. The gene calls are TRBV9 and TRBJ2-1; 9 positions match TRBD1. The length of the CDR3 is 15 residues. The germline gives CDR1 SGDLS, CDR2 YYNGEE. DNA for the CDR3: TGTGCCAGCAGCGTAGGTGGACAGGGGACGAATGAGCTGTTCTTC. This gives the protein CASSVGGQGTNELFF.

The chain carries TRBV20-1 and TRBJ2-1; a weak D match, TRBD2 (7 bases). From germline, CDR1 is DFQATT and CDR2 SNEGSKA (reference sequence). The CDR3 spans 16 residues. Trimming left V 2 bases short and J 2 bases short, with 16 bases between. CDR3 region: CSARWGGGGPYNEQFF. CDR3 sequence (DNA): TGCAGTGCTAGATGGGGTGGGGGGGGCCCCTACAATGAGCAGTTCTTC.

This clonotype was seen only a few times. The chain employs TRBV20-1 and TRBJ2-7; 7 nucleotides line up with TRBD1. The CDR3 loop spans 12 amino acids. With 6 bases clipped from V and 4 bases from J, the junction kept 6 bases outside the gene matches. Germline lookup yields CDR1 DFQATT and CDR2 SNEGSKA (reference sequence). In nucleotides, the CDR3 is TGCAGTGCGGCAGGGGGAGAGTACGAGCAGTACTTC. Its translation is CSAAGGEYEQYF.

This clonotype was counted ten times or more. The chain combines TRBV28 with TRBJ2-4, with D tentatively TRBD1 (6 bases). Per the germline V gene, CDR1 is MDHEN and CDR2 is SYDVKM. V shed 3 bases and J shed 1 base, with 13 bases lying between them. This CDR3 contains 16 residues. The chain's CDR3 is CASSFPQGMAKNIQYF. The DNA for the CDR3 is TGTGCCAGCAGTTTCCCCCAGGGGATGGCCAAAAACATTCAGTACTTC. The full variable domain, completed using reference TRBV28 and TRBJ2-4, is DVKVTQSSRYLVKRTGEKVFLECVQDMDHENMFWYRQDPGLGLRLIYFSYDVKMKEKGDIPEGYSVSREKKERFSLILESASTNQTSMYLCASSFPQGMAKNIQYFGAGTRLSVL.

The gene calls are TRBV6-5 and TRBJ2-7, with unresolved D. This CDR3 is built from 18 residues. Germline V gene sequence: CDR1 MNHEY, CDR2 SVGAGI. V shed 2 bases and J shed 2 bases, with 22 bases lying between them. The CDR3 DNA follows: TGTGCCAGCAGTTACAATTATAGGCAGGCCCGGTCCGCCTACGAGCAGTACTTC. As protein: CASSYNYRQARSAYEQYF.

The chain couples TRBV5-1 to TRBJ2-6; D unresolved. Looked up from germline, CDR1 is SGHRS and CDR2 is YFSETQ. Trimming cost V 4 bases and J 4 bases, with 12 bases left between them. This CDR3 spans 15 amino acids. The CDR3 bases are TGCGCCAGCAGCCTATATTACTCCGGGGCCAACGTCCTGACTTTC. Translated: CASSLYYSGANVLTF.

This chain joins TRBV7-2 and TRBJ2-1; TRBD2 aligns across 8 bases. CDR3 length: 16 amino acids. The junction had 5 bases not matched to a gene; V was cut back by 1 base and J by 3 bases. In germline, CDR1 is SGHTA, CDR2 FQGNSA. CDR3: CASSLGTSRLYNEQFF. The CDR3 DNA follows: TGTGCCAGCAGCTTAGGGACTAGCCGTCTCTACAATGAGCAGTTCTTC. Combining the CDR3 with reference TRBV7-2 and TRBJ2-1 gives the whole variable domain GAGVSQSPSNKVTEKGKDVELRCDPISGHTALYWYRQSLGQGLEFLIYFQGNSAPDKSGLPSDRFSAERTGGSVSTLTIQRTQQEDSAVYLCASSLGTSRLYNEQFFGPGTRLTVL.

This clonotype was seen a handful of times. The gene calls are TRBV20-1 and TRBJ2-5; D gene uncertain. CDR3 length: 14 residues. Deletions cut 4 bases from V and 0 bases from J, with 12 bases between. CDR1 is DFQATT, CDR2 SNEGSKA, per germline (reference sequence). The CDR3: CSATYSVYQETQYF. CDR3 nucleotides: TGCAGTGCTACATACTCAGTCTACCAAGAGACCCAGTACTTC.

This clonotype has at least ten counts. This chain connects TRBV6-1 to TRBJ1-5; 7 bases fit TRBD1. The CDR3 is made up of 15 amino acids. J gave up 2 bases and V 2 bases, and 3 bases lay outside the gene matches. Germline CDR1 and CDR2: MNHNS and SASEGT. The DNA of the CDR3 is TGTGCCAGCAGTGAACGGGGACAGCGCAATCAGCCCCAGCATTTT. It translates to CASSERGQRNQPQHF.

This clonotype was detected only a few times. The chain joins TRBV7-2 to TRBJ2-3, with 8 nucleotides matching TRBD2. The germline V gene has CDR1 SGHTA and CDR2 FQGNSA. The CDR3 is made up of 14 amino acids. Germline trimming cut 5 bases from V and 10 bases from J; bases unmatched to any gene: 11. CDR3 amino acids: CASSQSWSGSAQYF. In DNA, the CDR3 is TGTGCCAGCAGCCAATCGTGGAGCGGGAGTGCGCAGTATTTT.

This clonotype was counted between two and nine times. The V and J genes are TRBV5-1 and TRBJ2-3; D possibly uses TRBD1 or TRBD2 (5 bases each). The CDR3 has 14 amino acids. Looked up from germline, CDR1 is SGHRS and CDR2 is YFSETQ. V lost 3 bases, J lost 2 bases, and 10 bases lay in between. DNA for the CDR3: TGCGCCAGCAGCTCCGGGACGGACACAGATACGCAGTATTTT. Translating gives CASSSGTDTDTQYF.

The rearrangement links TRBV12-3 or TRBV12-4 to TRBJ1-6; the match to TRBD1 covers 7 bases. The CDR3 covers 15 residues. V dropped 6 bases and J dropped 7; count of bases not matched to a gene: 9. In DNA form, the CDR3 reads TGTGCCAGCAGGATGGGACAGACAACAAATTCACCCCTCCACTTT. Protein sequence: CASRMGQTTNSPLHF.

This clonotype was seen more than once but under ten times. The chain links TRBV5-1 to TRBJ2-7, with D possibly matching TRBD2 (5 bases). The CDR3 runs 13 residues. Trimming cost V 4 bases and J 3 bases, with 11 bases left between them. Germline V gene sequence: CDR1 SGHRS, CDR2 YFSETQ. The CDR3 loop is CASSDPGGYEQYF. CDR3 sequence (DNA): TGCGCCAGCAGCGATCCCGGAGGCTACGAGCAGTACTTC.

This clonotype was seen repeatedly, ten times or more. The genes are TRBV20-1 and TRBJ1-1; TRBD1 might be the D (6 bases). The V gene's germline CDR1 is DFQATT and CDR2 SNEGSKA (reference sequence). The CDR3 has 12 amino acids. V gave up 6 bases and J gave up 2 bases, with 10 bases separating them. For the CDR3, the DNA is TGCAGTGCGCAGGACAGTAACACTGAAGCTTTCTTT. Translation gives CSAQDSNTEAFF.

The V and J genes are TRBV20-1 and TRBJ2-1; no definite D call. The length of the CDR3 is 18 residues. The germline gives CDR1 DFQATT, CDR2 SNEGSKA (reference sequence). Trimming shortened V by 0 bases and J by 2 bases, and 20 bases separated the two germline ends. The CDR3 region is CSARDPPNEPGPYNEQFF. Written as DNA, the CDR3 is TGCAGTGCTAGAGATCCCCCAAATGAACCCGGTCCCTACAATGAGCAGTTCTTC.